This T cell receptor beta chain emerged from a study of beta chain features in type 1 diabetes listed by TCRdb under 2018. Looking at the study overall: No differences in mean age, gender distribution, total cell number or subset yield were found between patients and healthy donors. Whereas all 30 or so donors provided naive and central memory subsets, regulatory and stem cell-like memory subsets were isolated from just 8 patients and about eight healthy donors. In the study, recently diagnosed type 1 diabetes patients and matched healthy donors were compared on the TCRB repertoires of their sorted circulating CD4+ T cell subsets. A total of 107,917,701 sorted cells were examined across all samples, and the number of cells per subset was strongly correlated with RNA yield.

Per the germline V gene, KGHSH is the CDR1 and LQKENI is the CDR2. The CDR3 contains 13 residues, cysteine and phenylalanine counted. The kept DNA is CDR3 alone, 39 bases in frame from the first base. Trimming takes 3 bases from V and 0 bases from J, and the germline ends sit 5 bases apart. Each donor gave one peripheral blood draw, averaging approximately 0.12 L, which was collected into heparinised tubes. Using a panel that included CD45RO, CCR7, CD25, CD127, CD95 and CD27, naive, central memory, regulatory and stem cell-like memory CD4+ T cells were sorted on a BD FACSAria II. A purity above 98% was achieved for all sorted populations. PBMCs were separated immediately by Lymphoprep density gradient centrifugation and were stained directly, without being cultured. Samples were stained and sorted in pairs, with one healthy donor and one patient per experiment, so that batch effects were minimized.

All of the isolated RNA was reverse transcribed with the High Capacity cDNA Reverse Transcription Kit, so expressed TCRB transcripts were sequenced. Naive, central memory and regulatory T cell samples underwent deep immunoSEQ sequencing, averaging about 3.3 million total reads per sample. Sorted cells were lysed in RLT buffer, and RNA was extracted using DNase-treated RNeasy Micro or Mini kits according to cell number. Each cell subset was processed separately to prevent cross-contamination, with patient and healthy donor samples processed together. The immunoSEQ multiplex PCR was used to amplify TCRB sequences from cDNA, generating 87-bp fragments that spanned the CDR3 region. Sequencing of the amplicons was performed on the Illumina HiSeq platform. Per the original workflow: PCR bias was corrected computationally using synthetic template baselines, and reads within Hamming distance 2 were collapsed, with unmergeable singletons discarded. Reads were aligned against IMGT so that V, D and J genes, CDR3 length and insertions or deletions at six rearrangement sites could be assigned. Within each subset, clonotype counts were normalized to sorted cell number, after which true diversity and Gini coefficients were computed with the tcR R package. The overlap coefficient, calculated on TCRB nucleotide sequences, was used to quantify repertoire sharing. TCRdb stores this immuneACCESS table with in-frame sequences only. Part of the clones is absent; in the studies checked, under half of the shortfall reflects unresolved V genes, and no reason is known for the rest. The V and J calls and clone size are taken from that table; D and trimming were inferred from the DNA. In this sample the table shows about 130,000 clones, 9% of which occur a single time. The biggest ten clones account for under 0.9% of the sample.

Results and caveats for the whole study, not just this receptor: Fewer insertions and more nucleotide deletions at VDJ recombination sites were observed in patients with type 1 diabetes, implying thymic rearrangement abnormalities. Naive, central memory and regulatory TCRB repertoires appeared more similar among patients than among healthy donors. Because cDNA rather than genomic DNA was sequenced, highly expressing activated cells could have been over-represented, although no difference in activation and CD3 levels was found between groups. Type 1 diabetes patients showed a moderate but significant shortening of TCRB CDR3 length in all four CD4+ subsets. Because small numbers of individuals were included in the HLA sub-analyses, any influence of HLA type on TCRB rearrangement was left unresolved. PCR might favor shorter templates, but patient and control samples were amplified and corrected together, so any skew would affect both groups equally.

The table lists this clone with a few counts. Its antigen is unknown. Base qualities were left out, and no much larger clone turns up one base away. The V and J segments used are TRBV18 and TRBJ2-5; the D gene remains uncertain. Sequenced input: central memory CD4+ T cells from blood. The clonotype comes from a man aged 25-45 years with type 1 diabetes. The CDR3 loop reads CASSPGNQETQYF. The sequenced DNA: TGTGCCAGCTCACCGGGCAACCAAGAGACCCAGTACTTC.